This note documents a single TCR beta chain sequence. Its binding antigen is unknown. No base-level quality is on record; no much larger clone is a single base apart. Preparation of the library involved the immunoSEQ multiplex PCR assay. Entries here come from immuneACCESS through TCRdb and include only in-frame sequences with V and J called. Some clones fail to appear in such tables; in the studies checked, an unresolved V gene covers under half of the shortfall, and the cause of the remainder is unknown. The sample profile shows approximately 490,000 clones; approximately 80% of them were found once. The top ten hold around 0.013% of the sample. The data are from a study of shared T cell receptors in the human thymus (dated by TCRdb to the early 2020s). Notes on the research overall: The study examined how the human thymus generates shared, self-reactive T-cell receptor alpha chains.

CDR1 and CDR2 are read off the germline V gene as LGHNA and YSLEER. The CDR3 has 17 amino acids, counting the end cysteine and phenylalanine. Of the read, only the CDR3 DNA is kept; its 51 bases are in frame from base 1. V is reduced by 4 bases and J by 5 bases, leaving a spacing of 24 bases between them. These same records also appear under a second study, on human thymus T cells. As that second paper reports: Donors were immunologically healthy infants undergoing open corrective cardiac surgery for congenital heart defects in Finland. The thymus tissue came from surgical resects taken out during corrective cardiac surgery. Biased V and J gene segment usage appeared to be present in both thymic and peripheral blood repertoires. The related research found that thymic TCR repertoires overlapped highly between unrelated individuals. The study used about 8 infant thymus samples plus four related peripheral blood samples to characterize TCR alpha and beta repertoires. The infant donors were roughly 7 to 244 days old, and the cohort included roughly six males and a couple of females. Thymocytes were mechanically released from the tissue and were stored as pellets of roughly 9.5-34 million cells at -70 degrees C. A QIAsymphony instrument was used to extract genomic DNA from frozen cell pellets. The immunoSEQ multiplex PCR assay was used to amplify the TCRB and TCRAD loci from a standardized amount of quality-controlled genomic DNA. Amplicons spanned the V(D)J region at a length sufficient to cover the CDR3 and identify V and J genes. Amplicon sequencing was performed on an Illumina platform through the commercial immunoSEQ service. Corrections for primer bias and sequencing errors followed previously described methods, while TCRAD and TCRB definitions were based on the IMGT database. Repertoires were analysed with immunoSEQ Analyzer 3.0 and VDJTools, covering basic statistics, V/J segment usage, diversity estimates, rarefaction and pairwise overlap. Chao1, ChaoE, Efron-Thisted, Shannon and inverse Simpson indices were used to estimate diversity, which was also estimated on datasets down-sampled to the smallest sample. Repertoire overlap was determined by strict matching of CDR3 nucleotide sequence, V gene and J gene, and Jaccard-based multidimensional scaling clustering was applied. On average, thymus samples gave around 810,000 unique TCRB clonotypes, whereas blood samples gave about 84,000.

This receptor chain uses TRBV4-3 and TRBJ2-7, and the D gene may be TRBD1, 5 bases matching. The receptor was isolated from a boy in the first two years of life with a congenital heart defect. Donor details come from another sample of the same person, matched by shared clones. The specimen was thymocytes. Here is the DNA: TGCGCCAGCAGCCCCCTCCTTGATTACAGGTACAGGAACGAGCAGTACTTC. Translated, it gives CASSPLLDYRYRNEQYF.